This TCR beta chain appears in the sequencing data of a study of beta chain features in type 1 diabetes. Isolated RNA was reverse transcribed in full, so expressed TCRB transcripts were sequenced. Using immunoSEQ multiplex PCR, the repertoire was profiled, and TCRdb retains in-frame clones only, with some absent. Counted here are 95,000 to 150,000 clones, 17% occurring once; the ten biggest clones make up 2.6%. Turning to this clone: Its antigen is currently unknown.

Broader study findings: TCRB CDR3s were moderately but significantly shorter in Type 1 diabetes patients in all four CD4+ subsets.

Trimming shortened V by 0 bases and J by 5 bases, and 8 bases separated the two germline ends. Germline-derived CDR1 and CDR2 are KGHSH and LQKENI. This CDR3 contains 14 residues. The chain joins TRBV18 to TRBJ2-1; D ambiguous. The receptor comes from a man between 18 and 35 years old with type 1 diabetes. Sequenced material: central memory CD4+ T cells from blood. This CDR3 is CASSPPPGNNEQFF. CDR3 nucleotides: TGTGCCAGCTCACCACCCCCTGGGAACAATGAGCAGTTCTTC.